This TCR beta chain is from a study of shared clonotypes between healthy human individuals. This CDR3 contains 14 residues. V was pared by 3 bases and J by 6 bases, with 13 bases between. Germline V gives CDR1 LNHDA, CDR2 SQIVND (reference sequence). Original processing methods: There were no quality scores in the junction-only immunoSEQ sequences, so filtering differed. The assay was immunoSEQ multiplex PCR, and TCRdb's table has in-frame clones only and misses some. That table furnishes V, J and clone size, whereas the DNA furnished D and trimming. The sample lists around 2.5 million clones, roughly 93% occurring once. General study findings and limits: A generally larger estimated richness was seen in naive subsets than in memory subsets.

All donors were healthy HIV-negative adults lacking recent acute infections or vaccinations. Adult Caucasians living in Nashville, Tennessee made up all of the donors. With regard to this clone: Its target is not known. The sample holds other DNA sequences that translate to the same CDR3.

The receptor comes from a man aged 18 to 29 in good health. Some clones in this sample may be carry-over from other donors' samples. Sequencing used naive CD4+ T cells from PBMCs. Subset here: CD45RA+ positively selected. The chain has TRBV19 and TRBJ2-3; D is possibly TRBD2 (5 bases). The CDR3 here is CASSIVGVGDTQYF. In DNA form, the CDR3 reads TGTGCCAGTAGTATCGTGGGAGTAGGGGATACGCAGTATTTT.